This T cell receptor (beta chain) was identified in a study of blood T cell repertoires in COVID-19. The CDR3 extends over 13 amino acids. V dropped 6 bases and J dropped 12; count of bases not matched to a gene: 7. This clone was counted ten times or more. Profiled with immunoSEQ multiplex PCR; TCRdb holds only in-frame clones, not every one. The table lists approximately 180,000 clones, 75% to 90% of them singletons. Sequenced material: peripheral blood. The TCR sequence derives from a human donor with active or convalescent COVID-19. The donor label of this sample is uncertain. The rearrangement links TRBV12-3 or TRBV12-4 to TRBJ1-6; 8 nucleotides align to TRBD1. CDR3 in amino acids: CASRHGTGLPLHF. CDR3 bases: TGTGCCAGCAGACACGGGACAGGCTTACCCCTCCACTTT.